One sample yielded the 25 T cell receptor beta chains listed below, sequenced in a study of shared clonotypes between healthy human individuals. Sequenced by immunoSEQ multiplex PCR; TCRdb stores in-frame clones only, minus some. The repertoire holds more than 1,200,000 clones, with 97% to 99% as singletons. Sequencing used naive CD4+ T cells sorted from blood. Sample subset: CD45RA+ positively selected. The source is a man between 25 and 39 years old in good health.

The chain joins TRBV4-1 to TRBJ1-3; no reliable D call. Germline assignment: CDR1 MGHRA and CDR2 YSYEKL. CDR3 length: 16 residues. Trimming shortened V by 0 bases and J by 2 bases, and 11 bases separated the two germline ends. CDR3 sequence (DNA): TGCGCCAGCAGCCAAGATAGGCCAGCTACTGGAAACACCATATATTTT. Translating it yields CASSQDRPATGNTIYF.

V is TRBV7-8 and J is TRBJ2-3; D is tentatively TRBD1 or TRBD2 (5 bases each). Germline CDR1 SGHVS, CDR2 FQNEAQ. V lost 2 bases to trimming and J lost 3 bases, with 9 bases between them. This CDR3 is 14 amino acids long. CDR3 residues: CASSLYEGTDTQYF. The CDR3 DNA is TGTGCCAGCAGCTTATACGAGGGGACAGATACGCAGTATTTT.

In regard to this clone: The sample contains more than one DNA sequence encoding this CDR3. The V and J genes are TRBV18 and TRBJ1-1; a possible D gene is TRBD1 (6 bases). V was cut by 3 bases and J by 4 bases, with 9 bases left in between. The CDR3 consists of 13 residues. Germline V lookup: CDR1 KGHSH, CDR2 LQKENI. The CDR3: CASSPQGGTEAFF. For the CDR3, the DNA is TGTGCCAGCTCACCCCAAGGGGGCACTGAAGCTTTCTTT.

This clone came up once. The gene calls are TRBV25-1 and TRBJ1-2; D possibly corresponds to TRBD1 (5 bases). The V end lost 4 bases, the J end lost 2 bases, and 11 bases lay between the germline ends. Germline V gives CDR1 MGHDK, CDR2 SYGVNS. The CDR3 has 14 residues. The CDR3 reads CASSASGANYGYTF. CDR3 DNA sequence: TGTGCCAGCAGTGCCTCCGGGGCAAACTATGGCTACACCTTC.

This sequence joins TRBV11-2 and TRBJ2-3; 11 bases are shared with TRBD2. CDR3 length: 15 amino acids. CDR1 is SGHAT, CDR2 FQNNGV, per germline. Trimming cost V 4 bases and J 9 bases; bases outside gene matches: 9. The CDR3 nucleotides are TGTGCCAGCAGCTCCATTAGCGGGAGGGTCTGGACGCAGTATTTT. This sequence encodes CASSSISGRVWTQYF.

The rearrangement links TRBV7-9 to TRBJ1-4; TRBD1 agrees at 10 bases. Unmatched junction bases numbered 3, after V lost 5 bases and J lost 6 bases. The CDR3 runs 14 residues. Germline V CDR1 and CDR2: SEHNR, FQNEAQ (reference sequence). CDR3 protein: CASSEGTGDEKLFF. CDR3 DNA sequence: TGTGCCAGCAGCGAGGGGACAGGGGATGAAAAACTGTTTTTT.

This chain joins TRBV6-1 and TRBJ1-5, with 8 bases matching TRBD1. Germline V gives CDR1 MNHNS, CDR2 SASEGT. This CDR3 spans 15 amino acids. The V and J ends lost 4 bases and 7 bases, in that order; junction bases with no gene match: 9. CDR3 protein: CASSGPDRASQPQHF. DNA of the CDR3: TGTGCCAGCAGTGGTCCGGACAGGGCGTCCCAGCCCCAGCATTTT.

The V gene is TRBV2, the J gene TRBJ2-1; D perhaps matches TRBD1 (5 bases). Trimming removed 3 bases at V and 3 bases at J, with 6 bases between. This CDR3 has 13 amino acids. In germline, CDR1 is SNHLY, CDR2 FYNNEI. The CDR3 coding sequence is TGTGCCAGCAGTGAGACAGTCTACAATGAGCAGTTCTTC. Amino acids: CASSETVYNEQFF.

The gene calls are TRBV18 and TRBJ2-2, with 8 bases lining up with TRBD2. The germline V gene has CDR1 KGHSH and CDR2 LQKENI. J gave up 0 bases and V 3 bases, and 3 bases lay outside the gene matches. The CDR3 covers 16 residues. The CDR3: CASSPGRGANTGELFF. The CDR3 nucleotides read TGTGCCAGCTCACCCGGGAGGGGGGCGAACACCGGGGAGCTGTTTTTT.

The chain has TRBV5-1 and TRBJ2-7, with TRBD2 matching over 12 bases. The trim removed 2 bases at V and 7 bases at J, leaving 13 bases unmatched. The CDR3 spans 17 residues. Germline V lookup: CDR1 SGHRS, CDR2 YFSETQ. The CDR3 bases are TGCGCCAGCAGCTTCCTTCCCCCACTAGCGGGAGGTTTTGAGCAGTACTTC. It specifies CASSFLPPLAGGFEQYF.

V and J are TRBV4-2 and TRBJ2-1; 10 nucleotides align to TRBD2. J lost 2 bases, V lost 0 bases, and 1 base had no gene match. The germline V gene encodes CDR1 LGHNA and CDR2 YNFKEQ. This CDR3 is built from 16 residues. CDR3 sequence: CASSQETSGAYNEQFF. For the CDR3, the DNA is TGTGCCAGCAGCCAAGAAACTAGCGGGGCCTACAATGAGCAGTTCTTC.

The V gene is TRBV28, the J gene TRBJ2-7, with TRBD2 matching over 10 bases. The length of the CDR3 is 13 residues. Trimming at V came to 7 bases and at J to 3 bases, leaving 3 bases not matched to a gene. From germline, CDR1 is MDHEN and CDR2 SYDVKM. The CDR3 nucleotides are TGTGCCAGCACCCTAGCGGGGGTCTACGAGCAGTACTTC. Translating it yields CASTLAGVYEQYF.

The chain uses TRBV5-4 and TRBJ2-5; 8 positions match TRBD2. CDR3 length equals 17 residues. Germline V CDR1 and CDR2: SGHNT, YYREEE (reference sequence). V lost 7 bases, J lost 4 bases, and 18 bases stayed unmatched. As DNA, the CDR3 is TGTGCCAGCGGCCAGGAGCCCGCCCGGGGGGGCGGAGAGACCCAGTACTTC. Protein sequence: CASGQEPARGGGETQYF.

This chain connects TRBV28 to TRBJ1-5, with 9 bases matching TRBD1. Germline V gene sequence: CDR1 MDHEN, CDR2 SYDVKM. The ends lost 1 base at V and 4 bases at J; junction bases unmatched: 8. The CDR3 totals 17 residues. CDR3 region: CASSLSLGTGTNQPQHF. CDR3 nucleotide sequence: TGTGCCAGCAGTTTATCTCTAGGGACAGGGACAAATCAGCCCCAGCATTTT.

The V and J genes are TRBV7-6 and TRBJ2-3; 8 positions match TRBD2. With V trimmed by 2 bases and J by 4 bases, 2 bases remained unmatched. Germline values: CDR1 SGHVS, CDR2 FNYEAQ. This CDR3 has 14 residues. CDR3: CASSLSREADTQYF. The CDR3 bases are TGTGCCAGCAGCTTATCGCGGGAGGCAGATACGCAGTATTTT.

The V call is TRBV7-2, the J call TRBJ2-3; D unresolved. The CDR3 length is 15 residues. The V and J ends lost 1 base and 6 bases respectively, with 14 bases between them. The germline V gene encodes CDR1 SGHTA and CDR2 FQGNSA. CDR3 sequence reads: CASSLVTQTRDTQYF. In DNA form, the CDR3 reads TGTGCCAGCAGCTTAGTCACCCAGACAAGGGATACGCAGTATTTT. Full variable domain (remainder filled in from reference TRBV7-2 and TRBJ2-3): GAGVSQSPSNKVTEKGKDVELRCDPISGHTALYWYRQSLGQGLEFLIYFQGNSAPDKSGLPSDRFSAERTGGSVSTLTIQRTQQEDSAVYLCASSLVTQTRDTQYFGPGTRLTVL.

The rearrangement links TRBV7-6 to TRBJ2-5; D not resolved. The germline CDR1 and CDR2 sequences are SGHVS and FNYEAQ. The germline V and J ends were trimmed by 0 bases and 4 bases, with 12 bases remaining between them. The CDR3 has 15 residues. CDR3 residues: CASSLANTDRETQYF. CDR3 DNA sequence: TGTGCCAGCAGCTTAGCAAATACCGACCGAGAGACCCAGTACTTC.

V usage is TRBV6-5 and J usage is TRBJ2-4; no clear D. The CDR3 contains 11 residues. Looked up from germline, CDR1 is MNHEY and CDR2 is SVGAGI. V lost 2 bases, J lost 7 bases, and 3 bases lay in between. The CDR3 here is CASSYGNIQYF. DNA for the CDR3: TGTGCCAGCAGTTACGGGAACATTCAGTACTTC.

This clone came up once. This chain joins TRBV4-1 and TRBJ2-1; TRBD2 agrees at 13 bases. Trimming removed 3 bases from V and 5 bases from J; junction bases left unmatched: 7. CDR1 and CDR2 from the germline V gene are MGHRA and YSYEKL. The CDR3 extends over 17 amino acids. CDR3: CASSQVQLAGGNNEQFF. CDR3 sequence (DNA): TGCGCCAGCAGCCAGGTACAACTAGCGGGAGGGAACAATGAGCAGTTCTTC.

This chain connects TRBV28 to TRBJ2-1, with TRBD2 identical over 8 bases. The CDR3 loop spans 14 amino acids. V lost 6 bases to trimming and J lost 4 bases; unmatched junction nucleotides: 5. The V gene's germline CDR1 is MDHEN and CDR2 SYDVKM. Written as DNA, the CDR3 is TGTGCCAGCAGGTCGGCTAGCGGGTACAATGAGCAGTTCTTC. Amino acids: CASRSASGYNEQFF. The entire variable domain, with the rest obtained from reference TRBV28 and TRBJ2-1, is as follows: DVKVTQSSRYLVKRTGEKVFLECVQDMDHENMFWYRQDPGLGLRLIYFSYDVKMKEKGDIPEGYSVSREKKERFSLILESASTNQTSMYLCASRSASGYNEQFFGPGTRLTVL.

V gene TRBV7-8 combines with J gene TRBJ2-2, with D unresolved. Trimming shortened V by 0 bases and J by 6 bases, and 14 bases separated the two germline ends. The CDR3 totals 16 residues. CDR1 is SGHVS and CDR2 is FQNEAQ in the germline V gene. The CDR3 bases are TGTGCCAGCAGCTTAGCGGAGTTGGGGATTCCCGGGGAGCTGTTTTTT. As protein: CASSLAELGIPGELFF.

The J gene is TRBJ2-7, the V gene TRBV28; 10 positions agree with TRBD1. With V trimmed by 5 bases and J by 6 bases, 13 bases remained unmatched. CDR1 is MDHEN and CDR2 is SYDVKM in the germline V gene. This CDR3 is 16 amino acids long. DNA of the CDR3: TGTGCCAGCAGTCCCTACCACCGACAGGGGGCTGCCGAGCAGTACTTC. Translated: CASSPYHRQGAAEQYF.

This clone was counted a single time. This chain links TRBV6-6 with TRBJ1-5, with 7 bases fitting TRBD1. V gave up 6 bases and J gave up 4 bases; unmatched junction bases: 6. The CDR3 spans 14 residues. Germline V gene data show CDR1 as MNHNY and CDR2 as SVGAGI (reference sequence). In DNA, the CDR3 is TGTGCCAGCAGGTCGGGACAGCAAAATCAGCCCCAGCATTTT. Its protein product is CASRSGQQNQPQHF.

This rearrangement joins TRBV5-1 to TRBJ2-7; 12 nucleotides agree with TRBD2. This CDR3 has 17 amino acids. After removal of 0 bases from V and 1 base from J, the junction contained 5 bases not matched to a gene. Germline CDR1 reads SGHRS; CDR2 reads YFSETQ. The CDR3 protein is CASSLGRLAGVSYEQYF. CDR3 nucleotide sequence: TGCGCCAGCAGCTTGGGGCGACTAGCGGGAGTTTCCTACGAGCAGTACTTC.

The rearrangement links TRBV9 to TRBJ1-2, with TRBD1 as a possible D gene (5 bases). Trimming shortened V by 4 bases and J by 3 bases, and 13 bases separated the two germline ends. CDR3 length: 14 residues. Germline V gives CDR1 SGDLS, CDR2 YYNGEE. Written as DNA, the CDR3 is TGTGCCAGCAGCCCCCAGGTAGGGGACTATGGCTACACCTTC. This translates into CASSPQVGDYGYTF.